The 30 T cell receptor beta chains below all came from one sample that was sequenced in a study of blood T cell repertoires in COVID-19. Here immunoSEQ multiplex PCR was the method, and the copy in TCRdb shows in-frame clones only, minus some. The data hold roughly 130,000 clones, with roughly nine tenths observed a single time. The specimen sequenced was peripheral blood. The origin of the receptors is a man aged 55-75 years with COVID-19, enrolled during active disease.

The rearrangement uses TRBV11-2 and TRBJ2-7; TRBD1 matches at 10 bases. V shed 3 bases and J 8 bases; nucleotides not matched to a gene: 4. Germline assignment: CDR1 SGHAT and CDR2 FQNNGV. This CDR3 region has 13 residues. The CDR3 protein is CASSLTGGDQQYF. DNA of the CDR3: TGTGCCAGCAGCTTGACAGGGGGCGACCAGCAGTACTTC.

The J gene is TRBJ2-2, the V gene TRBV5-1; D not certain. With 4 bases removed from V and 2 bases from J, the gap between germline ends came to 12 bases. Germline CDR1 reads SGHRS; CDR2 reads YFSETQ. The CDR3 contains 15 residues. Written as DNA, the CDR3 is TGCGCCAGCAGCATGAGTGCGGAAAACACCGGGGAGCTGTTTTTT. Its translation: CASSMSAENTGELFF.

This rearrangement joins TRBV10-2 to TRBJ2-7, with a weak D call TRBD1 (5 bases). Germline V CDR1 and CDR2: WSHSY, SAAADI. V lost 0 bases and J 3 bases, leaving 15 bases between the germline ends. The CDR3 consists of 16 residues. This chain's CDR3 is CASSESSETAYYEQYF. As DNA, the CDR3 is TGCGCCAGCAGTGAGTCGAGCGAGACAGCATACTACGAGCAGTACTTC.

The DNA of the CDR3 is TGCAGCGCCGCGGGGGGCAGGGGCTACGAGCAGTACTTC. Its translation is CSAAGGRGYEQYF. The V call is TRBV29-1, the J call TRBJ2-7; 8 bases map to TRBD2. The V gene's germline CDR1 is SQVTM and CDR2 ANQGSEA. V was clipped by 7 bases and J by 3 bases; unmatched bases: 8. The CDR3 contains 13 residues.

V gene TRBV6-2 or TRBV6-3 combines with J gene TRBJ2-5; TRBD2 matches 9 bases. The V gene end was trimmed by 4 bases and the J gene end by 3 bases; junction bases not matched to a gene: 3. Germline V gene sequence: CDR1 MNHEY, CDR2 SVGEGT. The CDR3 is made up of 14 amino acids. The CDR3 reads CASSFIAGEETQYF. The CDR3 DNA is TGTGCCAGCAGTTTTATAGCGGGAGAAGAGACCCAGTACTTC.

The rearrangement uses TRBV9 and TRBJ1-5; D may be TRBD1 (5 bases). The CDR3 contains 16 residues. Looked up from germline, CDR1 is SGDLS and CDR2 is YYNGEE. V lost 3 bases, J lost 7 bases, and 20 bases lay in between. As DNA, the CDR3 is TGTGCCAGCAGCGCCGGACCAGGGCTCGATAGGCAGCCCCAGCATTTT. Translated: CASSAGPGLDRQPQHF.

The chain uses TRBV2 and TRBJ2-3; weak D call: TRBD2 (6 bases). The CDR3 is made up of 15 amino acids. The ends were cut back, 8 bases at V and 0 bases at J, with 15 bases in the middle. Germline V gene sequence: CDR1 SNHLY, CDR2 FYNNEI. The CDR3 region is CASELLAASTDTQYF. Written as DNA, the CDR3 is TGTGCCAGCGAGCTACTAGCAGCCAGCACAGATACGCAGTATTTT. Filled out from reference TRBV2 and TRBJ2-3, the complete variable domain reads EPEVTQTPSHQVTQMGQEVILRCVPISNHLYFYWYRQILGQKVEFLVSFYNNEISEKSEIFDDQFSVERPDGSNFTLKIRSTKLEDSAMYFCASELLAASTDTQYFGPGTRLTVL.

This clone has only one observation. The chain employs TRBV7-9 and TRBJ1-2; 8 bases map to TRBD1. Unmatched junction bases numbered 15, after V lost 0 bases and J lost 9 bases. Germline CDR1 and CDR2: SEHNR and FQNEAQ (reference sequence). The CDR3 runs 17 residues. DNA of the CDR3: TGTGCCAGCAGCTTAGCAGGTGGGGCAGGGGGCAGAAGGCGCTACACCTTC. Its translation: CASSLAGGAGGRRRYTF.

The chain couples TRBV10-1 to TRBJ2-2, with 11 bases that match TRBD2. The germline V gene encodes CDR1 WNHNN and CDR2 SYGVQD (reference sequence). V gave up 6 bases and J gave up 1 base; unmatched junction bases: 1. The CDR3 is 15 residues long. This chain's CDR3 is CASRGTSGNTGELFF. The CDR3 DNA follows: TGCGCCAGCAGAGGGACTAGCGGGAACACCGGGGAGCTGTTTTTT.

V is TRBV3-1 (or the pseudogene TRBV3-2) and J is TRBJ2-7; the match to TRBD1 covers 7 bases. Germline values: CDR1 LGHDT, CDR2 YNNKEL (reference sequence). Germline trimming cut 5 bases from V and 7 bases from J; bases unmatched to any gene: 5. This CDR3 region has 12 residues. DNA for the CDR3: TGTGCCAGCAGCTACACAGGGGTAGAGCAGTACTTC. Amino acid sequence: CASSYTGVEQYF.

The chain combines TRBV7-3 with TRBJ2-1; a weak D match, TRBD1 (5 bases). CDR3 size: 13 residues. Germline CDR1 SGHTA, CDR2 FQGTGA. Trimming took off 4 bases at V and 7 bases at J, with 11 bases between the two ends. The CDR3 is CASSSAQGNEQFF. The CDR3, as DNA: TGTGCCAGCAGCTCTGCCCAGGGTAATGAGCAGTTCTTC.

V is TRBV10-3 and J is TRBJ2-7; 14 bases agree with TRBD2. CDR1 is ENHRY, CDR2 SYGVKD, per germline. After removal of 9 bases from V and 4 bases from J, the junction contained 2 bases not matched to a gene. The CDR3 extends over 13 amino acids. The CDR3 bases are TGTGCCATTGGGACTAGCGGGGGATACGAGCAGTACTTC. As protein: CAIGTSGGYEQYF.

This chain connects TRBV5-6 to TRBJ1-1, with 8 positions matching TRBD1. The germline CDR1 and CDR2 sequences are SGHDT and YYEEEE. The V segment lost 4 bases and the J segment 2 bases; nucleotides outside the gene matches: 4. This CDR3 contains 14 residues. CDR3 in amino acids: CASSRTGPNTEAFF. Here the CDR3 DNA reads TGTGCCAGCAGCAGGACAGGGCCTAACACTGAAGCTTTCTTT.

The genes are TRBV4-1 and TRBJ1-1; possible D gene TRBD1, 5 bases. This CDR3 spans 16 amino acids. V lost 2 bases and J 0 bases, leaving 13 bases between the germline ends. In germline, CDR1 is MGHRA, CDR2 YSYEKL. The CDR3 here is CASSQKTLQVNTEAFF. The CDR3 nucleotides are TGCGCCAGCAGCCAAAAAACCTTACAGGTGAACACTGAAGCTTTCTTT.

The chain carries TRBV3-1 (or the pseudogene TRBV3-2) and TRBJ1-4; D is perhaps TRBD1 (5 bases). The CDR3 covers 14 residues. The V gene's germline CDR1 is LGHDT and CDR2 YNNKEL (reference sequence). V shed 3 bases and J shed 1 base, with 6 bases lying between them. This chain's CDR3 is CASSQGLTNEKLFF. CDR3 DNA: TGTGCCAGCAGCCAGGGACTAACTAATGAAAAACTGTTTTTT.

The rearrangement links TRBV9 to TRBJ2-5, with 14 bases matching TRBD2. This CDR3 is built from 16 residues. Unmatched junction bases numbered 7, after V lost 4 bases and J lost 5 bases. From germline, CDR1 is SGDLS and CDR2 YYNGEE. The chain's CDR3 is CASSPRLAGGEETQYF. The CDR3 nucleotides read TGTGCCAGCAGCCCCAGACTAGCGGGAGGGGAGGAGACCCAGTACTTC.

The chain combines TRBV6-5 with TRBJ2-1; 7 bases are a match to TRBD1. CDR1 is MNHEY and CDR2 is SVGAGI in the germline V gene. The CDR3 is made up of 15 amino acids. Trimming took 6 bases from V and 0 from J; bases not matched to a gene: 5. The CDR3 DNA reads TGTGCCAGCAGAGCACGACAGGGCTCCTACAATGAGCAGTTCTTC. Translating gives CASRARQGSYNEQFF.

This chain links TRBV30 with TRBJ2-4; 9 positions agree with TRBD1. The length of the CDR3 is 13 residues. Germline CDR1 GTSNPN, CDR2 SVGIG (reference sequence). The J segment lost 8 bases and the V segment lost 4 bases, leaving 6 bases of the junction unmatched. DNA of the CDR3: TGTGCCTGGAACCGACAGGGGGATGACATTCAGTACTTC. It is translated as CAWNRQGDDIQYF.

The chain carries TRBV7-3 and TRBJ1-4, with no clear D. Trimming left V 2 bases short and J 5 bases short, with 9 bases between. CDR3 size: 14 residues. Germline V gene data show CDR1 as SGHTA and CDR2 as FQGTGA. CDR3 amino acids: CASSLGRANEKLFF. The CDR3 DNA is TGTGCCAGCAGCTTAGGGAGGGCAAATGAAAAACTGTTTTTT. Variable domain in full (rest from reference TRBV7-3 and TRBJ1-4): GAGVSQTPSNKVTEKGKYVELRCDPISGHTALYWYRQSLGQGPEFLIYFQGTGAADDSGLPNDRFFAVRPEGSVSTLKIQRTERGDSAVYLCASSLGRANEKLFFGSGTQLSVL.

This sequence joins TRBV3-1 (or the pseudogene TRBV3-2) and TRBJ2-7, with D maybe TRBD1 (6 bases). The germline V and J ends were trimmed by 4 bases and 5 bases, with 15 bases remaining between them. Germline CDR1 and CDR2: LGHDT and YNNKEL (reference sequence). The CDR3 extends over 14 amino acids. The CDR3 coding sequence is TGTGCCAGCAGCCTTCAGTTAAGGGGGAACGAGCAGTACTTC. It specifies CASSLQLRGNEQYF.

The CDR3 DNA reads as TGTGCCAGCAGTGACTCGAACGGGAATTATGGCTACACCTTC. Translated, it gives CASSDSNGNYGYTF. The rearrangement uses TRBV6-4 and TRBJ1-2, with unresolved D. The V gene's germline CDR1 is MRHNA and CDR2 SNTAGT. V was cut by 0 bases and J by 5 bases, with 10 bases left in between. The CDR3 consists of 14 residues.

The chain couples TRBV27 to TRBJ2-2, with 8 bases fitting TRBD2. In germline, CDR1 is MNHEY, CDR2 SMNVEV (reference sequence). The junction had 7 bases not matched to a gene; V was cut back by 5 bases and J by 5 bases. The CDR3 runs to 15 residues. The CDR3 here is CASSTTSGVTGELFF. The DNA for the CDR3 is TGTGCCAGCAGTACCACTAGCGGAGTAACCGGGGAGCTGTTTTTT.

Only a few counts were recorded for this clone. CDR3 nucleotides: TGTGCCACCAGACTGAACTATGGCTACACCTTC. Translation: CATRLNYGYTF. V gene TRBV27 combines with J gene TRBJ1-2; D gene unclear. The CDR3 extends over 11 amino acids. Trimming took off 10 bases at V and 2 bases at J, with 8 bases between the two ends. Germline V gene lookup returns CDR1 MNHEY and CDR2 SMNVEV (reference sequence).

The rearrangement links TRBV5-1 to TRBJ1-2; no clear D. CDR3 length: 15 amino acids. V was trimmed by 0 bases and J by 4 bases, leaving 13 bases between them. Germline CDR1 reads SGHRS; CDR2 reads YFSETQ. CDR3 loop: CASSLAAFSPYGYTF. For the CDR3, the DNA is TGCGCCAGCAGCTTGGCCGCGTTCTCCCCCTATGGCTACACCTTC.

This rearrangement joins TRBV7-3 to TRBJ2-5, with D tentatively TRBD1 (5 bases). Trimming removed 0 bases from V and 2 bases from J, with 13 bases in between. Per the germline V gene, CDR1 is SGHTA and CDR2 is FQGTGA. The CDR3 runs 16 residues. The CDR3 loop reads CASSLTPGIGQETQYF. DNA for the CDR3: TGTGCCAGCAGCTTAACGCCAGGGATTGGGCAAGAGACCCAGTACTTC.

The V and J genes are TRBV14 and TRBJ2-3; the match to TRBD2 covers 10 bases. Germline V gene sequence: CDR1 SGHDN, CDR2 FVKESK. This CDR3 comprises 16 residues. V was clipped by 4 bases and J by 5 bases; unmatched bases: 9. The CDR3 loop reads CASSPYSSGRRDTQYF. CDR3 coding DNA: TGTGCCAGCAGCCCTTACTCTAGCGGGAGAAGAGATACGCAGTATTTT.

The chain links TRBV19 to TRBJ1-2; 11 bases align to TRBD1. The CDR3 contains 15 residues. Germline V gives CDR1 LNHDA, CDR2 SQIVND (reference sequence). Trimming took 3 bases from V and 8 from J; bases not matched to a gene: 8. DNA for the CDR3: TGTGCCAGTAGTATTATAGGACAGGGGGCGCAAGGCTACACCTTC. As protein: CASSIIGQGAQGYTF.

The genes are TRBV9 and TRBJ1-1; 9 bases fit TRBD1. CDR1 SGDLS and CDR2 YYNGEE come from the germline V gene. The trim removed 3 bases at V and 1 base at J, leaving 1 base unmatched. CDR3 size: 14 residues. The CDR3 region is CASSGQGENTEAFF. The CDR3 nucleotides are TGTGCCAGCAGCGGACAGGGGGAGAACACTGAAGCTTTCTTT.

The genes are TRBV10-3 and TRBJ2-3; the match to TRBD1 covers 10 bases. Germline values: CDR1 ENHRY, CDR2 SYGVKD. The CDR3 extends over 15 amino acids. The V and J ends lost 3 bases and 5 bases, in that order; junction bases with no gene match: 5. The CDR3 protein is CAISEDRGLEDTQYF. The CDR3 nucleotides read TGTGCCATCAGTGAAGACAGGGGGCTGGAAGATACGCAGTATTTT.

Of note for this clone: Other DNA sequences in the same sample also yield this CDR3. This rearrangement joins TRBV5-1 to TRBJ2-7, with a tentative D call TRBD1 (6 bases). The germline CDR1 and CDR2 sequences are SGHRS and YFSETQ. Trimming stripped 0 bases from V and 3 bases from J, with 10 bases between. The CDR3 loop spans 14 amino acids. The CDR3 spells CASSLGQAYYEQYF. The CDR3 nucleotides read TGCGCCAGCAGCTTGGGACAGGCCTACTACGAGCAGTACTTC.